This passage covers 18 T cell receptor beta chains from one sample sequenced in a study of cytomegalovirus exposure and HLA in healthy donors (dated by TCRdb to 2015 to 2018). The library was obtained by the immunoSEQ multiplex PCR assay. For the multiplex PCR, a mixture combining 60 forward primers for TCR Vbeta segments and 13 reverse primers for TCR Jbeta segments was used. Not all clones reach the TCRdb copy of this immuneACCESS table, which keeps in-frame sequences only. Checked studies attribute under half of the gap to unresolved V genes and leave the rest unexplained. This sample gives some 180,000 clones in total; about four fifths of them show up just once. In total, the top ten clones hold around 1.9% of the sample. The sample was PBMCs. The origin of the receptors is a woman aged 30 to 39 in good health and CMV-seronegative.

The chain recombines TRBV6-5 with TRBJ2-7; TRBD2 is a possible D gene (6 bases). CDR3 length: 14 amino acids. Germline CDR1 and CDR2: MNHEY and SVGAGI. V was cut by 6 bases and J by 5 bases, with 17 bases left in between. The DNA of the CDR3 is TGTGCCAGCAGCGCCGTGGGGGGAGGTAACGAGCAGTACTTC. It yields the protein CASSAVGGGNEQYF.

The chain employs TRBV2 and TRBJ1-3, with a tentative D call TRBD1 (6 bases). Per germline, CDR1 SNHLY and CDR2 FYNNEI. CDR3 length: 17 amino acids. V was shortened by 4 bases and J by 0 bases, with 16 bases between the two germline ends. The chain's CDR3 is CASSAPGRGSSGNTIYF. In DNA form, the CDR3 reads TGTGCCAGCAGTGCCCCGGGGAGGGGGAGCTCTGGAAACACCATATATTTT. Together with reference TRBV2 and TRBJ1-3, the CDR3 gives the full variable domain: EPEVTQTPSHQVTQMGQEVILRCVPISNHLYFYWYRQILGQKVEFLVSFYNNEISEKSEIFDDQFSVERPDGSNFTLKIRSTKLEDSAMYFCASSAPGRGSSGNTIYFGEGSWLTVV.

The chain is built from TRBV19 and TRBJ1-4; D is perhaps TRBD1 (5 bases). Trimming took 3 bases from V and 8 from J, leaving 19 bases between them. This CDR3 contains 16 residues. From germline, CDR1 is LNHDA and CDR2 SQIVND (reference sequence). This chain's CDR3 is CASSIFAAGPGEKLFF. The DNA of the CDR3 is TGTGCCAGTAGTATCTTTGCGGCAGGGCCTGGCGAAAAACTGTTTTTT.

J is TRBJ2-1 and V is TRBV19; 9 bases are shared with TRBD1. V lost 3 bases to trimming and J lost 3 bases; unmatched junction nucleotides: 3. The germline gives CDR1 LNHDA, CDR2 SQIVND (reference sequence). CDR3 length: 15 residues. The CDR3 sequence: CASSIRTGDYNEQFF. CDR3 coding DNA: TGTGCCAGTAGTATTAGGACAGGGGACTACAATGAGCAGTTCTTC. The whole variable domain, remainder taken from reference TRBV19 and TRBJ2-1, is DGGITQSPKYLFRKEGQNVTLSCEQNLNHDAMYWYRQDPGQGLRLIYYSQIVNDFQKGDIAEGYSVSREKKESFPLTVTSAQKNPTAFYLCASSIRTGDYNEQFFGPGTRLTVL.

The genes are TRBV6-1 and TRBJ1-1; TRBD1 agrees at 8 bases. With V trimmed by 4 bases and J by 1 base, 8 bases remained unmatched. The CDR3 sequence is 16 residues long. The V gene's germline CDR1 is MNHNS and CDR2 SASEGT. The CDR3 DNA sequence: TGTGCCAGCAGTGCCCGACAGGGGACAGGGAACACTGAAGCTTTCTTT. Protein: CASSARQGTGNTEAFF.

V usage is TRBV7-8 and J usage is TRBJ1-5, with D unresolved. V lost 1 base and J 2 bases, leaving 12 bases between the germline ends. CDR1 and CDR2 from the germline V gene are SGHVS and FQNEAQ. The CDR3 contains 16 residues. The CDR3: CASSLVGRVGNQPQHF. The CDR3 DNA follows: TGTGCCAGCAGCTTAGTAGGGCGGGTGGGCAATCAGCCCCAGCATTTT.

This clone was found once. The chain carries TRBV6-6 and TRBJ1-3; 12 bases agree with TRBD1. The V segment lost 6 bases and the J segment 3 bases; nucleotides outside the gene matches: 6. Germline V CDR1 and CDR2: MNHNY, SVGAGI (reference sequence). The CDR3 has 16 amino acids. The CDR3 nucleotides are TGTGCCAGCAGCCCTGGGACAGGGGGCCGTGGAAACACCATATATTTT. It codes for CASSPGTGGRGNTIYF.

This clone has a single count. V and J are TRBV6-1 and TRBJ2-7; TRBD2 matches 8 bases. After removal of 7 bases from V and 3 bases from J, the junction contained 5 bases not matched to a gene. CDR1 and CDR2 from the germline V gene are MNHNS and SASEGT. The CDR3 runs 13 residues. As DNA, the CDR3 is TGTGCCAGCACGACTAGCGTAGACTACGAGCAGTACTTC. Amino acid sequence: CASTTSVDYEQYF.

The chain is built from TRBV30 and TRBJ1-1, with TRBD1 as a possible D gene (5 bases). The V and J ends lost 2 bases and 8 bases respectively, with 9 bases between them. Germline lookup yields CDR1 GTSNPN and CDR2 SVGIG (reference sequence). The CDR3 has 11 residues. CDR3 amino acids: CAWSSRTEAFF. CDR3 DNA: TGTGCCTGGAGTTCCCGGACAGAAGCTTTCTTT.

The chain recombines TRBV25-1 with TRBJ1-2; D is possibly TRBD1 (5 bases). Trimming shortened V by 4 bases and J by 2 bases, and 8 bases separated the two germline ends. CDR1 is MGHDK and CDR2 is SYGVNS in the germline V gene. CDR3 length: 13 amino acids. The CDR3 nucleotides are TGTGCCAGCAGTGGCCAGGGCAACTATGGCTACACCTTC. Translating it yields CASSGQGNYGYTF.

V gene TRBV2 combines with J gene TRBJ1-1; 10 bases map to TRBD1. The CDR3 covers 14 residues. Germline CDR1 reads SNHLY; CDR2 reads FYNNEI. Trimming removed 7 bases from V and 5 bases from J; junction bases left unmatched: 7. The chain's CDR3 is CASIVRQGATEAFF. The CDR3, as DNA: TGTGCCAGCATTGTGAGACAGGGGGCTACTGAAGCTTTCTTT.

The chain joins TRBV16 to TRBJ2-3; 7 nucleotides agree with TRBD1. The ends lost 6 bases at V and 0 bases at J; junction bases unmatched: 6. The CDR3 covers 15 residues. Germline V lookup: CDR1 KGHSY, CDR2 FQNENV. CDR3 nucleotide sequence: TGTGCCAGCAGATCACAGGGGCCAAGCACAGATACGCAGTATTTT. This translates into CASRSQGPSTDTQYF.

The V gene is TRBV15, the J gene TRBJ1-1; possible D gene TRBD1, 5 bases. The germline V and J ends were trimmed by 0 bases and 5 bases, with 10 bases remaining between them. There are 14 residues in the CDR3. CDR1 is LNHNV, CDR2 YYDKDF, per germline (reference sequence). The CDR3, as DNA: TGTGCCACCAGCAGAGATCCGGGGGGTACTGAAGCTTTCTTT. Protein sequence: CATSRDPGGTEAFF. The full variable domain, in which reference TRBV15 and TRBJ1-1 provide the parts outside the CDR3, is DAMVIQNPRYQVTQFGKPVTLSCSQTLNHNVMYWYQQKSSQAPKLLFHYYDKDFNNEADTPDNFQSRRPNTSFCFLDIRSPGLGDTAMYLCATSRDPGGTEAFFGQGTRLTVV.

This sequence joins TRBV6-1 and TRBJ2-1; 10 nucleotides agree with TRBD2. The CDR3 is 14 residues long. V shed 7 bases, J shed 5 bases, and the junction held 5 bases outside the gene matches. CDR1 and CDR2 from the germline V gene are MNHNS and SASEGT. CDR3 in amino acids: CASNPGLANNEQFF. DNA for the CDR3: TGTGCCAGCAACCCGGGACTAGCGAACAATGAGCAGTTCTTC.

The rearrangement links TRBV6-5 to TRBJ2-2, with 15 nucleotides matching TRBD2. Trimming removed 6 bases from V and 6 bases from J; junction bases left unmatched: 2. Germline V lookup: CDR1 MNHEY, CDR2 SVGAGI. The length of the CDR3 is 15 residues. This CDR3 is CASRGLAGGPGELFF. The CDR3 DNA reads TGTGCCAGCAGGGGACTAGCGGGGGGCCCCGGGGAGCTGTTTTTT.

J is TRBJ2-5 and V is TRBV9, with TRBD1 matching 8 bases. V lost 5 bases, J lost 4 bases, and 4 bases stayed unmatched. The CDR3 contains 13 residues. Germline-derived CDR1 and CDR2 are SGDLS and YYNGEE. CDR3 sequence: CASSARGRETQYF. The CDR3 region has the DNA TGTGCCAGCAGTGCCAGGGGGCGAGAGACCCAGTACTTC.

The chain links TRBV9 to TRBJ2-3; tentatively, D is TRBD2 (6 bases). V was clipped by 4 bases and J by 0 bases, with 12 bases between them. From germline, CDR1 is SGDLS and CDR2 YYNGEE. The CDR3 covers 15 residues. This CDR3 is CASSPGVGSTDTQYF. CDR3 in DNA: TGTGCCAGCAGCCCGGGGGTAGGTAGCACAGATACGCAGTATTTT.

This clone showed up just a few times. The gene calls are TRBV19 and TRBJ1-5; TRBD1 might be the D (5 bases). CDR3 length: 19 amino acids. V lost 4 bases and J lost 1, with 23 bases in between. Germline lookup yields CDR1 LNHDA and CDR2 SQIVND (reference sequence). CDR3 residues: CASSRRALWGLRSNQPQHF. The CDR3 nucleotides are TGTGCCAGTAGTAGGAGGGCTTTGTGGGGACTTAGGAGCAATCAGCCCCAGCATTTT.